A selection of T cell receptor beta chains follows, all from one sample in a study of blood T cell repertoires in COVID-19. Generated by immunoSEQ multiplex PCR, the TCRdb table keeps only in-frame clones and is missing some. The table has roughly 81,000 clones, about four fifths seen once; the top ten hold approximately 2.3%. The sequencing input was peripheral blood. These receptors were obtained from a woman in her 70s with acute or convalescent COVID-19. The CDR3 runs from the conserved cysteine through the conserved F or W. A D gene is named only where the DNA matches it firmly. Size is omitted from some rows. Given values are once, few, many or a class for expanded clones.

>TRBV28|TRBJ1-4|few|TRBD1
CASSPLTGSGATNEKLFF
TGTGCCAGCAGTCCCCTGACAGGGTCGGGGGCAACTAATGAAAAACTGTTTTTT
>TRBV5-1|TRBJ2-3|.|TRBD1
CASSFRTGTTDTQYF
TGCGCCAGCAGCTTTAGGACAGGGACAACAGATACGCAGTATTTT
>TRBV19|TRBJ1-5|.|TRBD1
CASRWAGGHYQPQHF
TGTGCCAGTAGATGGGCAGGGGGCCATTATCAGCCCCAGCATTTT
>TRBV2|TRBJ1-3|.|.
CASSDRQFSGNTIYF
TGTGCCAGCAGTGACCGCCAGTTCTCTGGAAACACCATATATTTT
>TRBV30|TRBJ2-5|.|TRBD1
CALKGDRGVETQYF
TGTGCCTTAAAGGGGGACAGGGGGGTCGAGACCCAGTACTTC
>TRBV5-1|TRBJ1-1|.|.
CASSLTTFLTEAFF
TGCGCCAGCAGCTTAACTACGTTCCTCACTGAAGCTTTCTTT
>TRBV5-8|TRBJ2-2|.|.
CASSLWGLHTGELFF
TGTGCCAGCAGCTTGTGGGGGCTCCACACCGGGGAGCTGTTTTTT
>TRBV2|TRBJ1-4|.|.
CASSEALASGVNEKLFF
TGTGCCAGCAGTGAAGCGCTTGCATCAGGGGTAAATGAAAAACTGTTTTTT
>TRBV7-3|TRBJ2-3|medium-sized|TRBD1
CASSPNSWGRDRDPDTQYF
TGTGCCAGCAGCCCAAATTCCTGGGGGCGGGACAGGGATCCAGATACGCAGTATTTT
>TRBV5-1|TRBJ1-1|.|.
CASSSQGGEAFF
TGCGCCAGCAGCTCTCAAGGGGGAGAAGCTTTCTTT
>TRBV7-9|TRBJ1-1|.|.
CASSLTRDTEAFF
TGTGCCAGCAGCTTAACTAGAGACACTGAAGCTTTCTTT
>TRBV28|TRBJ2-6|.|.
CASSPGGVGANVLTF
TGTGCCAGCAGCCCAGGAGGGGTCGGGGCCAACGTCCTGACTTTC
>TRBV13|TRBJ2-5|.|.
CASSLGPQETQYF
TGTGCCAGCAGCTTAGGCCCTCAAGAGACCCAGTACTTC
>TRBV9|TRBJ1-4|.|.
CASSVGLAGYEKLFF
TGTGCCAGCAGCGTAGGTTTGGCAGGGTACGAAAAACTGTTTTTT
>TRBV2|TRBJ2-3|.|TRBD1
CASRTGRGLTTDTQYF
TGTGCCAGCAGAACGGGAAGGGGGCTGACCACAGATACGCAGTATTTT
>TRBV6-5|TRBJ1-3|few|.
CASSLPSSGNTIYF
TGTGCCAGCAGTTTGCCGAGCTCTGGAAACACCATATATTTT
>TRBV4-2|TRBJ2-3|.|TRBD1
CASSLSQGAGLDTQYF
TGTGCCAGCAGCCTGTCACAGGGGGCAGGTTTAGATACGCAGTATTTT
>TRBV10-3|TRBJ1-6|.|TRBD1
CASALDRDRGSSPLHF
TGTGCCAGTGCTCTAGACCGGGACAGGGGATCTTCACCCCTCCACTTT
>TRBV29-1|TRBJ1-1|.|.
CSGAAMGGSTEAFF
TGCAGCGGAGCTGCTATGGGGGGAAGCACTGAAGCTTTCTTT
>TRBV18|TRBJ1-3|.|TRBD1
CASSPATGGAGNTIYF
TGTGCCAGCTCACCTGCGACAGGGGGCGCCGGAAACACCATATATTTT
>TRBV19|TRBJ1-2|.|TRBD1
CASSIGQGSGYTF
TGTGCCAGTAGTATCGGACAGGGAAGCGGCTACACCTTC
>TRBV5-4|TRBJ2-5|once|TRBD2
CASSFSGLQETQYF
TGTGCCAGCAGCTTCTCGGGACTACAAGAGACCCAGTACTTC
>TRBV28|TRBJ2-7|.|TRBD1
CASSSGTEKGLYEQYF
TGTGCCAGCAGTTCCGGGACAGAGAAGGGGCTCTACGAGCAGTACTTC
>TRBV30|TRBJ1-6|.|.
CAWRQGLSYNSPLHF
TGTGCCTGGAGGCAGGGGCTGTCCTATAATTCACCCCTCCACTTT
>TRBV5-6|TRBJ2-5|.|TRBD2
CASSFGLAGGPEYF
TGTGCCAGCAGCTTTGGACTAGCGGGGGGGCCGGAGTACTTC
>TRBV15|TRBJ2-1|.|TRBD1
CATSRVRDSFNEQFF
TGTGCCACCAGCAGAGTCCGGGACAGCTTCAATGAGCAGTTCTTC
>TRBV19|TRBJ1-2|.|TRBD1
CASTEGQYGYTF
TGTGCCAGTACAGAGGGACAGTATGGCTACACCTTC
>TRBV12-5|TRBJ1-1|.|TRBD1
CASGLAGQGSAEAFF
TGTGCTAGTGGTTTGGCCGGACAGGGGTCGGCTGAAGCTTTCTTT
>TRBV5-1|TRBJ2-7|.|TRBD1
CASSRTGLWDEQYF
TGCGCCAGCAGCCGGACAGGCCTGTGGGACGAGCAGTACTTC
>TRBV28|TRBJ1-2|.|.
CASSSGRDPYTF
TGTGCCAGCAGTTCAGGGAGGGACCCCTACACCTTC
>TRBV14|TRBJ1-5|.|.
CASSQDSHQPQHF
TGTGCCAGCAGCCAAGACAGTCATCAGCCCCAGCATTTT